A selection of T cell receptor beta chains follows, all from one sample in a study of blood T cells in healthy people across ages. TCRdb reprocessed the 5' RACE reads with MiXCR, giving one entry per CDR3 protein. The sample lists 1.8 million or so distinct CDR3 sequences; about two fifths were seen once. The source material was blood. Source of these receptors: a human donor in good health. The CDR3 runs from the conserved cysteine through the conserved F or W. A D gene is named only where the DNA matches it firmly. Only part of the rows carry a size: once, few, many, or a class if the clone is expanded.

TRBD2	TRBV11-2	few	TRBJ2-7	TGTGCCAGCAGCTTCCAAGCGGGGGCCGCCTCCTACGAGCAGTACTTC	CASSFQAGAASYEQYF
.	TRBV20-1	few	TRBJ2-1	TGCAGTGCTAGTAGCACCCCGGGGTACAATGAGCAGTTCTTC	CSASSTPGYNEQFF
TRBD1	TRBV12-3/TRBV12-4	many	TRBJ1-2	TGTGCCAGCACCCCGACAGGGCCGAACTATGGCTACACCTTC	CASTPTGPNYGYTF
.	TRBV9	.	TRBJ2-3	TGTGCCAGCAGCGTAGACGGGAGCGTTAGGGGGAGCACAGATACGCAGTATTTT	CASSVDGSVRGSTDTQYF
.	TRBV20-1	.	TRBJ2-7	TGCAGTGCTAGCGGGGGTCCCTCCTACGAGCAGTACTTC	CSASGGPSYEQYF
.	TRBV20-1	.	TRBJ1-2	TGCAGTGCGACCGGGAGGGCAGGACACTATGGCTACACCTTC	CSATGRAGHYGYTF
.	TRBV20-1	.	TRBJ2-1	TGCAGTGCCTTAAGCCCCCGTCAATTCTCCAATGAGCAGTTCTTC	CSALSPRQFSNEQFF
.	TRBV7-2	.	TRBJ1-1	TGTGCCAGCAGCCTCAAGGGGGGGTGGGGCACTGAAGCTTTCTTT	CASSLKGGWGTEAFF
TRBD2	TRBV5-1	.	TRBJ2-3	TGCGCCAGCAGCTTGTTCCCGGGCGGGGGTTCAGATACGCAGTATTTT	CASSLFPGGGSDTQYF
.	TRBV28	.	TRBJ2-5	TGTGCCAGCAATAGGGGTCGGGAGACCCAGTACTTC	CASNRGRETQYF
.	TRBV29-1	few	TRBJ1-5	TGCAGCGCACAGACAGGACGAAATCAGCCCCAGCATTTT	CSAQTGRNQPQHF
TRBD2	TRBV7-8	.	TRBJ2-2	TGTGCCAGCAGCTTAGCGTTTAGCGGGGACTCGCGGGAGCTGTTTTTT	CASSLAFSGDSRELFF
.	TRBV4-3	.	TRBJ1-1	TGCGCCAGCAGCCAAGGTTTCCGGGAAGCCCAAGCTTTCTTT	CASSQGFREAQAFF
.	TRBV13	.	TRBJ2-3	TGTGCCAGCAGCTCCCTGGGAGAAGATACGCAGTATTTT	CASSSLGEDTQYF
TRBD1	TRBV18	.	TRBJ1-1	TGTGCCAGCTCACCGAGGACAGGGGGGGACACTGAAGCTTTCTTT	CASSPRTGGDTEAFF
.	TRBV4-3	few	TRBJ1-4	TGCGCCAGCAGCCGAGCAGGGGAGTGGGGTGAAAAACTGTTTTTT	CASSRAGEWGEKLFF
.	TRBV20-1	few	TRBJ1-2	TGCAGTGCTAGAGATTGGAGGGTTAACTATGGCTACACCTTC	CSARDWRVNYGYTF
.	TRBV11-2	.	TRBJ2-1	TGTGCCAGCAGCTACCGGGACATTTACAATGAGCAGTTCTTC	CASSYRDIYNEQFF
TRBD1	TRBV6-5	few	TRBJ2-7	TGTGCCAGCAGTTTAACAGGGGGATCCTTTTACGAGCAGTACTTC	CASSLTGGSFYEQYF
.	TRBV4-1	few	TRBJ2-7	TGCGCCAGCAGCCAAGATCCCGGGGCGGGATACGAGCAGTACTTC	CASSQDPGAGYEQYF
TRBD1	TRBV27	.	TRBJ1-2	TGTGCCAGCAGGGGACAGGGATTGTTTAACTATGGCTACACCTTC	CASRGQGLFNYGYTF
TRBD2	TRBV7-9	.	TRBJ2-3	TGTGCATCGTCCCGAAGACTAGCGGGGGCAGGGGATACGCAGTATTTT	CASSRRLAGAGDTQYF